One sample yielded the 23 T cell receptor beta chains listed below, sequenced in a study of blood T cells in healthy people across ages. Sample-barcoded 5' priming and a J-beta primer mix drove a second PCR of 7 to 11 cycles. Using its own MiXCR run on the 5' RACE reads, TCRdb lists one record per CDR3 protein. The sample lists some 760,000 distinct CDR3 sequences, roughly 25% seen once, with more than 3% in the top ten. The sample also formed part of further work on T cells of mothers and their children.

Sequencing was carried out using blood. These receptors came from a boy under 18 in good health.

In this sample, this clonotype turned up a few times. The chain recombines TRBV28 with TRBJ2-1; 10 bases line up with TRBD1. Germline loops: CDR1 MDHEN, CDR2 SYDVKM. This CDR3 comprises 19 residues. V shed 2 bases, J shed 0 bases, and the junction held 10 bases outside the gene matches. CDR3 region: CASSLADRGLLSSYNEQFF. For the CDR3, the DNA is TGTGCCAGCAGTTTAGCGGACAGGGGGTTATTGAGCTCCTACAATGAGCAGTTCTTC.

V and J are TRBV27 and TRBJ2-6, with a weak D call TRBD1 (6 bases). V was cut by 5 bases and J by 0 bases, with 14 bases left in between. The CDR3 has 17 amino acids. Germline V gives CDR1 MNHEY, CDR2 SMNVEV (reference sequence). The CDR3 DNA sequence: TGTGCCAGCAGTGGGACATTTTTAAGCTCTGGGGCCAACGTCCTGACTTTC. Translated: CASSGTFLSSGANVLTF.

CDR3 sequence reads: CASRKGQSYNEQFF. CDR3 DNA sequence: TGTGCCAGCAGAAAGGGACAGAGCTACAATGAGCAGTTCTTC. The rearrangement links TRBV6-5 to TRBJ2-5; 7 positions agree with TRBD1. The DNA end lines up better with TRBJ2-1; the J call may be wrong. This CDR3 has 14 residues. CDR1 is MNHEY, CDR2 SVGAGI, per germline.

The chain couples TRBV9 to TRBJ2-6; D might be TRBD1 or TRBD2, each matching 5 bases. This CDR3 is 17 amino acids long. The V end lost 3 bases, the J end lost 0 bases, and 13 bases lay between the germline ends. CDR1 is SGDLS, CDR2 YYNGEE, per germline. The CDR3 nucleotides are TGTGCCAGCAGCGAGGGACGGAGAAACTCTGGGGCCAACGTCCTGACTTTC. Its translation: CASSEGRRNSGANVLTF.

This clonotype appeared a few times. The gene calls are TRBV7-9 and TRBJ2-1; 8 nucleotides line up with TRBD2. V shed 5 bases and J 7 bases; nucleotides not matched to a gene: 4. CDR3 length: 13 amino acids. Germline V gene sequence: CDR1 SEHNR, CDR2 FQNEAQ (reference sequence). The CDR3 spells CASSQRGRNEQFF. The DNA of the CDR3 is TGTGCCAGCAGCCAGCGGGGGCGAAATGAGCAGTTCTTC.

In the case of this clonotype: A much larger clone is a single base away; this may be a read error. The chain links TRBV4-2 to TRBJ2-7, with 7 bases lining up with TRBD2. The CDR3 totals 15 residues. CDR1 and CDR2 (germline): LGHNA, YNFKEQ. The CDR3 coding sequence is TGTGCCAGCAGCCAAGAGGGCGGGAGCTCCTACGAGCAGCACTTC. This gives the protein CASSQEGGSSYEQHF.

Comments on this clonotype: The junction does not match germline at one end; this may be a read error. The chain carries TRBV29-1 and TRBJ2-3, with TRBD1 matching over 9 bases. The CDR3 sequence is 13 residues long. The germline CDR1 and CDR2 sequences are SQVTM and ANQGSEA. CDR3 sequence (DNA): TGCAGCGATGAACAGGGGGCAGAAGATACGCAGTATTTT. Translated: CSDEQGAEDTQYF.

This clonotype was picked up a small number of times. The chain employs TRBV6-5 and TRBJ2-5, with D possibly matching TRBD1 (5 bases). This CDR3 has 17 amino acids. Germline values: CDR1 MNHEY, CDR2 SVGAGI. V lost 0 bases, J lost 3 bases, and 17 bases lay in between. The CDR3 loop is CASSYSHGPRAKETQYF. CDR3 nucleotides: TGTGCCAGCAGTTACTCTCATGGGCCCAGGGCTAAAGAGACCCAGTACTTC.

The chain couples TRBV7-9 to TRBJ2-5; 7 bases align to TRBD2. Germline trimming cut 5 bases from V and 5 bases from J; bases unmatched to any gene: 8. Looked up from germline, CDR1 is SEHNR and CDR2 is FQNEAQ (reference sequence). The CDR3 totals 14 residues. The CDR3 loop reads CASSERGRGETQYF. The CDR3 nucleotides are TGTGCCAGCAGCGAGCGGGGCCGGGGGGAGACCCAGTACTTC.

This clonotype was detected a few times. The chain couples TRBV28 to TRBJ2-5; D may match TRBD1 or TRBD2 (5 bases each). The assigned J gene may be wrong: the sequence end matches TRBJ2-7 better. The germline V gene encodes CDR1 MDHEN and CDR2 SYDVKM. This CDR3 has 16 amino acids. CDR3 in amino acids: CASSAPSGPQGYEQYF. The CDR3 region has the DNA TGTGCCAGCAGCGCTCCATCGGGGCCCCAGGGCTACGAGCAGTACTTC.

The chain uses TRBV7-2 and TRBJ1-4; the D gene is possibly TRBD1 (5 bases). V lost 0 bases and J 7 bases, leaving 12 bases between the germline ends. Germline V lookup: CDR1 SGHTA, CDR2 FQGNSA. This CDR3 has 15 residues. DNA for the CDR3: TGTGCCAGCAGCTTAGCGGGGGTTCGGAGTGAAAAACTGTTTTTT. Its protein product is CASSLAGVRSEKLFF. The variable domain in full, with the rest retrieved from reference TRBV7-2 and TRBJ1-4, is GAGVSQSPSNKVTEKGKDVELRCDPISGHTALYWYRQSLGQGLEFLIYFQGNSAPDKSGLPSDRFSAERTGGSVSTLTIQRTQQEDSAVYLCASSLAGVRSEKLFFGSGTQLSVL.

The V gene is TRBV20-1, the J gene TRBJ1-1; 7 bases fit TRBD1. CDR1 and CDR2 from the germline V gene are DFQATT and SNEGSKA (reference sequence). The CDR3 spans 12 residues. The junction had 4 bases not matched to a gene; V was cut back by 5 bases and J by 4 bases. The CDR3 is CSAQQGSTEAFF. The CDR3 bases are TGCAGTGCTCAACAGGGGAGCACTGAAGCTTTCTTT.

This clonotype was seen more than once but under ten times. The chain uses TRBV20-1 and TRBJ2-5; either TRBD1 or TRBD2 may fit D (5 bases each). This CDR3 spans 11 amino acids. Trimming cost V 7 bases and J 6 bases, with 12 bases left between them. Germline assignment: CDR1 DFQATT and CDR2 SNEGSKA (reference sequence). CDR3 nucleotide sequence: TGCAGTGTTTTGGGACCGCAGACCCAGTACTTC. It yields the protein CSVLGPQTQYF.

This chain links TRBV12-3 or TRBV12-4 with TRBJ2-5; 9 bases line up with TRBD1. This CDR3 comprises 13 residues. The V segment lost 6 bases and the J segment 4 bases; nucleotides outside the gene matches: 3. The CDR3 DNA reads TGTGCCAGCAGAGGGACAGGGCCAGAGACCCAGTACTTC. This encodes CASRGTGPETQYF.

This clonotype occurred a few times. This chain links TRBV9 with TRBJ2-1; D is ambiguous. The V and J ends lost 1 base and 4 bases respectively, with 18 bases between them. Germline CDR1 and CDR2: SGDLS and YYNGEE. The CDR3 runs to 17 residues. CDR3 residues: CASSVTYETWVYNEQFF. The CDR3 DNA follows: TGTGCCAGCAGCGTAACATACGAGACCTGGGTATACAATGAGCAGTTCTTC.

This chain joins TRBV6-6 and TRBJ2-1; D may match TRBD1 or TRBD2 (5 bases each). The CDR3 consists of 13 residues. Per the germline V gene, CDR1 is MNHNY and CDR2 is SVGAGI (reference sequence). V lost 5 bases and J lost 4, with 9 bases in between. CDR3: CASSEGMYNEQFF. Written as DNA, the CDR3 is TGTGCCAGCAGTGAGGGGATGTACAATGAGCAGTTCTTC.

The genes are TRBV20-1 and TRBJ2-1; D may be TRBD2 (5 bases). CDR3 size: 14 residues. From germline, CDR1 is DFQATT and CDR2 SNEGSKA (reference sequence). V was pared by 1 base and J by 2 bases, with 9 bases between. CDR3 protein: CSARGRGTYNEQFF. The CDR3 nucleotides read TGCAGTGCTAGAGGCCGAGGGACCTACAATGAGCAGTTCTTC.

This chain uses TRBV5-5 with TRBJ1-1; D is undetermined. Trimming cost V 2 bases and J 4 bases, with 6 bases left between them. This CDR3 has 12 amino acids. Germline V lookup: CDR1 SGHKS, CDR2 YYEKEE (reference sequence). CDR3 sequence: CASSLYITEAFF. The CDR3 nucleotides read TGTGCCAGCAGCTTATATATCACTGAAGCTTTCTTT. The variable domain in full, with the rest retrieved from reference TRBV5-5 and TRBJ1-1, is DAGVTQSPTHLIKTRGQQVTLRCSPISGHKSVSWYQQVLGQGPQFIFQYYEKEERGRGNFPDRFSARQFPNYSSELNVNALLLGDSALYLCASSLYITEAFFGQGTRLTVV.

The chain carries TRBV28 and TRBJ2-3, with 7 bases matching TRBD2. V lost 4 bases to trimming and J lost 6 bases; unmatched junction nucleotides: 7. The CDR3 sequence is 14 residues long. In germline, CDR1 is MDHEN, CDR2 SYDVKM. In DNA, the CDR3 is TGTGCCAGCAGTTCCGGCGGGAGCAGTGATACGCAGTATTTT. Protein sequence: CASSSGGSSDTQYF.

The chain joins TRBV20-1 to TRBJ1-1; D remains ambiguous. Deletions cut 6 bases from V and 1 base from J, with 18 bases between. The CDR3 is 15 amino acids. Germline V gene data show CDR1 as DFQATT and CDR2 as SNEGSKA (reference sequence). The CDR3 DNA sequence: TGCAGTGCCCCTCGGGTCGGCGATTGGAACACTGAAGCTTTCTTT. It specifies CSAPRVGDWNTEAFF.

A few counts support this clonotype. The V gene is TRBV28, the J gene TRBJ1-3, with D perhaps matching TRBD1 (5 bases). CDR1 and CDR2 (germline): MDHEN, SYDVKM. This CDR3 contains 17 residues. V shed 6 bases and J shed 4 bases, with 22 bases lying between them. The CDR3 nucleotides are TGTGCCAGCAGGGGCCAGGGACGCAAAAGCTCAGGAAACACCATATATTTT. Translated, it gives CASRGQGRKSSGNTIYF.

The rearrangement joins TRBV2 to TRBJ2-4; D not resolved. V was cut by 7 bases and J by 6 bases, with 16 bases left in between. The germline gives CDR1 SNHLY, CDR2 FYNNEI. This CDR3 region has 14 residues. The CDR3 DNA reads TGTGCCAGCATCGGCTCCCCGAGGAGAAACATTCAGTACTTC. Residues: CASIGSPRRNIQYF.

Only one count was recorded for this clonotype. This chain joins TRBV24-1 and TRBJ2-3; D gene unclear. The CDR3 is 12 residues long. V lost 1 base, J lost 7 bases, and 5 bases lay in between. Germline lookup yields CDR1 KGHDR and CDR2 SFDVKD. Written as DNA, the CDR3 is TGTGCCACCAGTGATTTAAGGCATACGCAGTATTTT. It is translated as CATSDLRHTQYF.